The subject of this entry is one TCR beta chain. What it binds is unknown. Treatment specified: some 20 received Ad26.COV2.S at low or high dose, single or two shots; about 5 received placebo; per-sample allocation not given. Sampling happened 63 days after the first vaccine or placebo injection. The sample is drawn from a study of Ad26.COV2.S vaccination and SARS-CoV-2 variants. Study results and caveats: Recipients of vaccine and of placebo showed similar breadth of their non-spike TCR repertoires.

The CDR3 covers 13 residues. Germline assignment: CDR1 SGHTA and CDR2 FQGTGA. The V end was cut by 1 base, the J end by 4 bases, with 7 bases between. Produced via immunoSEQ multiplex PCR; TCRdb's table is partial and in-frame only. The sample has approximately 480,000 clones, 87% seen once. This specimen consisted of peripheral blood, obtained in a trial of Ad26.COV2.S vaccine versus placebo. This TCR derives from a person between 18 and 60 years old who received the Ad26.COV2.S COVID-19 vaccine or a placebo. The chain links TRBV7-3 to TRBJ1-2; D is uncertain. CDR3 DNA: TGTGCCAGCAGCTTAAGCGAGGGCTATGGCTACACCTTC. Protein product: CASSLSEGYGYTF.